Listed here is a single T cell receptor beta chain. Its target is unknown. The germline V and J ends were trimmed by 3 bases and 1 base, with 7 bases remaining between them. The CDR3 runs to 14 residues. This specimen belongs to a study of naive and memory T cell subsets. Overall study results and limits: A few larger clonotypes appeared in naive repertoires, especially CD8, possibly memory cells re-expressing CD45RA. Naive and memory subsets had different power law exponents for TCR abundance.

Two oligonucleotides, mixed equimolar, formed the beta constant-region primer covering TRBC1 and TRBC2. The ligated cDNA underwent four PCR rounds using SP2 and nested alpha and beta constant-region primers. TCRdb itself ran the UMI-ligation and nested PCR reads through MiXCR, one entry per CDR3 protein. The sample lists around 140,000 distinct CDR3 sequences, more than 15% occurring once. Separate alpha and beta amplification began at the second PCR step. Cells stained for CD3, CD4, CD8, CD45RA, CD27 and viability were sorted into four CD45RA/CD27 subsets. The chain has TRBV12-3 or TRBV12-4 and TRBJ1-5; unclear D gene. What was sequenced was naive CD8+ T cells from blood. This receptor was taken from a human donor in good health. This CDR3 is CASSFYPSNQPQHF. DNA for the CDR3: TGTGCCAGCAGTTTTTACCCCAGCAATCAGCCCCAGCATTTT.